The clone carrying this TCR beta chain showed up just a few times. Its antigen is not identified. The PCR made use of 60 Vbeta and 13 Jbeta primers. TCRdb's copy holds only in-frame clones and misses some; the assay was immunoSEQ multiplex PCR. The sample lists under 200,000 clones, 82% seen once, with roughly 1.6% in the top ten. There are 16 residues in the CDR3. V dropped 0 bases and J dropped 5; count of bases not matched to a gene: 7. Germline V CDR1 and CDR2: SGDLS, YYNGEE. These data belong to a study of cytomegalovirus exposure and HLA in healthy donors. Study conclusions and caveats: Reports showed the classifier diagnosing cytomegalovirus status with high specificity and sensitivity.

The sample was PBMCs. This TCR was sampled from a girl aged 10 to 17 in good health and CMV-seropositive. This chain links TRBV9 with TRBJ2-3, with 9 nucleotides matching TRBD2. CDR3 loop: CASSVDDSGGGDTQYF. CDR3 nucleotides: TGTGCCAGCAGCGTAGATGATAGCGGGGGTGGAGATACGCAGTATTTT.